This passage covers 10 T cell receptor beta chains from one sample sequenced in a study of control samples from healthy donors and cancer patients. Assay: immunoSEQ multiplex PCR; the TCRdb copy retains only in-frame clones and omits some. The sample consists of around 41,000 clones, about 86% of them appearing once. The sample consisted of PBMCs. The receptors shown here come from a woman aged 55-75 years with lung cancer.

The V and J genes are TRBV12-3 or TRBV12-4 and TRBJ2-1; D remains ambiguous. The V end was cut by 6 bases, the J end by 9 bases, with 15 bases between. The CDR3 contains 13 residues. In nucleotides, the CDR3 is TGTGCCAGCAGGTCCAGTCTTGTGGGTGAGCAGTTCTTC. This encodes CASRSSLVGEQFF.

The chain couples TRBV11-3 to TRBJ2-5, with TRBD1 matching 8 bases. The trim removed 5 bases at V and 4 bases at J, leaving 3 bases unmatched. The CDR3 is 13 amino acids. CDR1 SGHNT and CDR2 YENEEA come from the germline V gene. CDR3 coding DNA: TGTGCCAGCAGCCCCGACAGGGGAGAGACCCAGTACTTC. It codes for CASSPDRGETQYF. The variable domain in full, completed from reference TRBV11-3 and TRBJ2-5, reads EAGVVQSPRYKIIEKKQPVAFWCNPISGHNTLYWYLQNLGQGPELLIRYENEEAVDDSQLPKDRFSAERLKGVDSTLKIQPAELGDSAVYLCASSPDRGETQYFGPGTRLLVL.

The chain links TRBV7-2 to TRBJ2-2, with 7 bases lining up with TRBD2. CDR3 size: 12 residues. CDR1 is SGHTA and CDR2 is FQGNSA in the germline V gene. The ends lost 8 bases at V and 4 bases at J; junction bases unmatched: 1. CDR3 nucleotide sequence: TGTGCCAGCGGGAGGGCCACCGGGGAGCTGTTTTTT. It codes for CASGRATGELFF.

The rearrangement links TRBV5-1 to TRBJ2-7; D call uncertain. Trimming stripped 5 bases from V and 0 bases from J, with 9 bases between. Germline-derived CDR1 and CDR2 are SGHRS and YFSETQ. The CDR3 sequence is 13 residues long. DNA of the CDR3: TGCGCCAGCAGTTGGGCCCTCTCCTACGAGCAGTACTTC. Its protein is CASSWALSYEQYF.

V and J are TRBV4-3 and TRBJ2-1; 14 positions match TRBD2. CDR1 is LGHNA and CDR2 is YSLEER in the germline V gene. V shed 0 bases and J 10 bases; nucleotides not matched to a gene: 5. The CDR3 runs to 16 residues. The CDR3 DNA reads TGCGCCAGCAGCCAAGATGGGACTAGCGGGGGTAGGGAGCAGTTCTTC. Translating gives CASSQDGTSGGREQFF.

Only one count was recorded for this clone. This chain connects TRBV29-1 to TRBJ2-5; D is perhaps TRBD2 (6 bases). Germline CDR1 reads SQVTM; CDR2 reads ANQGSEA. Trimming pared 4 bases from V and 0 bases from J, leaving 9 bases between. The CDR3 spans 13 residues. CDR3 in DNA: TGCAGCGTTGGTGCGGGGTACCAAGAGACCCAGTACTTC. Translating gives CSVGAGYQETQYF.

V gene TRBV15 combines with J gene TRBJ2-3; D unclear. This CDR3 has 12 residues. Between the trimmed V and J ends, which lost 0 bases and 6 bases, there was a span of 4 bases. The germline V gene has CDR1 LNHNV and CDR2 YYDKDF (reference sequence). CDR3 coding DNA: TGTGCCACCAGCAGAGACGGCGATACGCAGTATTTT. Translating gives CATSRDGDTQYF.

This clone appeared once. The chain couples TRBV3-1 (or the pseudogene TRBV3-2) to TRBJ2-1, with D unresolved. This CDR3 contains 14 residues. Trimming stripped 0 bases from V and 3 bases from J, with 6 bases between. Germline loops: CDR1 LGHDT, CDR2 YNNKEL (reference sequence). CDR3 DNA sequence: TGTGCCAGCAGCCAAGATTTTAGCTACAATGAGCAGTTCTTC. Its translation: CASSQDFSYNEQFF.

The rearrangement uses TRBV13 and TRBJ1-1; D gene unclear. This CDR3 is 11 amino acids long. From germline, CDR1 is PRHDT and CDR2 FYEKMQ (reference sequence). V lost 5 bases and J 5 bases, leaving 6 bases between the germline ends. The DNA of the CDR3 is TGTGCCAGCAGCCAACGTACTGAAGCTTTCTTT. Residues: CASSQRTEAFF.

In this sample, this clone turned up once. The chain is built from TRBV10-1 and TRBJ2-2; 10 positions match TRBD1. The CDR3 extends over 15 amino acids. The trim removed 8 bases at V and 7 bases at J, leaving 10 bases unmatched. CDR1 and CDR2 (germline): WNHNN, SYGVQD (reference sequence). CDR3 sequence (DNA): TGCGCCAGCCGTCCCGGGACAGGGGTAAACGGGGAGCTGTTTTTT. This translates into CASRPGTGVNGELFF.